These 17 T cell receptor beta chains originate from one sample sequenced in a study of T cell changes during pregnancy in multiple sclerosis. Some clones are missing from TCRdb's copy, which holds only in-frame ones; the method was immunoSEQ multiplex PCR. The repertoire has some 100,000 clones, roughly 92% of them found once; the top ten carry more than 0.95%. The sequenced sample was peripheral blood, obtained in the second trimester of pregnancy. Source of these receptors: a female donor with multiple sclerosis, enrolled in a pregnancy study.

The gene calls are TRBV10-3 and TRBJ1-1; 12 bases line up with TRBD1. Germline V CDR1 and CDR2: ENHRY, SYGVKD. There are 17 residues in the CDR3. The V and J ends lost 0 bases and 4 bases, in that order; junction bases with no gene match: 6. In DNA form, the CDR3 reads TGTGCCATCAGTGAGTCTCCGGGACAGGGGGCCCCCACTGAAGCTTTCTTT. Amino acid sequence: CAISESPGQGAPTEAFF.

J is TRBJ2-1 and V is TRBV10-3; D not certain. This CDR3 is 15 amino acids long. Germline-derived CDR1 and CDR2 are ENHRY and SYGVKD. V lost 4 bases and J 5 bases, leaving 15 bases between the germline ends. The DNA of the CDR3 is TGTGCCATCAGTGGGGCAAGGCAGGCCCACAATGAGCAGTTCTTC. Its protein is CAISGARQAHNEQFF.

The J gene is TRBJ2-1, the V gene TRBV7-2, with 14 bases lining up with TRBD2. Germline V gene data show CDR1 as SGHTA and CDR2 as FQGNSA. V gave up 6 bases and J gave up 9 bases; unmatched junction bases: 10. The CDR3 is 16 amino acids. The CDR3 nucleotides are TGTGCCAGCAGTTACCCGGGACTAGCGGGAGACGGTGAGCAGTTCTTC. Translating it yields CASSYPGLAGDGEQFF. Together with reference TRBV7-2 and TRBJ2-1, the CDR3 gives the full variable domain: GAGVSQSPSNKVTEKGKDVELRCDPISGHTALYWYRQSLGQGLEFLIYFQGNSAPDKSGLPSDRFSAERTGGSVSTLTIQRTQQEDSAVYLCASSYPGLAGDGEQFFGPGTRLTVL.

The J gene is TRBJ1-2, the V gene TRBV5-1; 7 nucleotides agree with TRBD1. This CDR3 region has 16 residues. The V and J ends lost 0 bases and 2 bases, in that order; junction bases with no gene match: 7. The germline V gene has CDR1 SGHRS and CDR2 YFSETQ. The CDR3 nucleotides read TGCGCCAGCAGCTTGGCCGAGACAGGGCGAAACTATGGCTACACCTTC. The encoded protein is CASSLAETGRNYGYTF.

This chain links TRBV2 with TRBJ2-3; perhaps TRBD2 as D (6 bases). Germline V CDR1 and CDR2: SNHLY, FYNNEI. V dropped 3 bases and J dropped 2 bases, with 15 bases sitting between them. The CDR3 is made up of 16 amino acids. DNA for the CDR3: TGTGCCAGCAGTGAGAGGCGGGATCTGTTCACAGATACGCAGTATTTT. Translation: CASSERRDLFTDTQYF.

The CDR3 DNA reads as TGTGCCATCAGTGGAGGGGGGGCGCCGCCTAATGAAAAACTGTTTTTT. This gives the protein CAISGGGAPPNEKLFF. The chain combines TRBV10-3 with TRBJ1-4, with D perhaps TRBD1 (6 bases). Germline CDR1 is ENHRY and CDR2 is SYGVKD. The CDR3 is 16 amino acids. The V gene lost 4 bases and the J gene lost 3 bases, with 15 bases spanning the gap.

The chain joins TRBV25-1 to TRBJ2-1; TRBD1 agrees at 8 bases. V shed 1 base and J 3 bases; nucleotides not matched to a gene: 11. This CDR3 comprises 18 residues. Germline CDR1 reads MGHDK; CDR2 reads SYGVNS. The CDR3 region has the DNA TGTGCCAGCAGTGAATCCCTTAGGACAGGGCAAATCTACAATGAGCAGTTCTTC. It codes for CASSESLRTGQIYNEQFF. The full variable domain, rest sourced from reference TRBV25-1 and TRBJ2-1, is EADIYQTPRYLVIGTGKKITLECSQTMGHDKMYWYQQDPGMELHLIHYSYGVNSTEKGDLSSESTVSRIRTEHFPLTLESARPSHTSQYLCASSESLRTGQIYNEQFFGPGTRLTVL.

The V and J genes are TRBV5-1 and TRBJ2-3; D call uncertain. Trimming left V 4 bases short and J 0 bases short, with 6 bases between. The length of the CDR3 is 13 residues. Germline-derived CDR1 and CDR2 are SGHRS and YFSETQ. CDR3 DNA: TGCGCCAGCAGCCCGACTAGCACAGATACGCAGTATTTT. Its translation: CASSPTSTDTQYF.

The chain recombines TRBV7-2 with TRBJ2-7; a weak D match, TRBD2 (7 bases). The germline V gene has CDR1 SGHTA and CDR2 FQGNSA. This CDR3 spans 17 amino acids. V lost 1 base to trimming and J lost 0 bases, with 16 bases between them. The CDR3 DNA sequence: TGTGCCAGCAGCTTAGAGGGGGGGGCTAGCTTCTCCTACGAGCAGTACTTC. Its translation: CASSLEGGASFSYEQYF.

The chain joins TRBV27 to TRBJ1-3; maybe TRBD1 (5 bases). The V gene's germline CDR1 is MNHEY and CDR2 SMNVEV (reference sequence). V was cut by 2 bases and J by 2 bases, with 10 bases left in between. The CDR3 extends over 15 amino acids. CDR3 bases: TGTGCCAGCAGTTTAGGGGGGTATACTGGAAACACCATATATTTT. It codes for CASSLGGYTGNTIYF.

This chain joins TRBV7-9 and TRBJ1-1, with unresolved D. V was cut by 2 bases and J by 3 bases, with 13 bases left in between. The CDR3 spans 15 residues. Germline-derived CDR1 and CDR2 are SEHNR and FQNEAQ (reference sequence). The DNA of the CDR3 is TGTGCCAGCAGCTTACATGCGGGGTTGGACACTGAAGCTTTCTTT. Translation gives CASSLHAGLDTEAFF.

The CDR3 protein is CASTTGSTDTQYF. DNA of the CDR3: TGTGCCAGCACTACGGGAAGCACAGATACGCAGTATTTT. This sequence joins TRBV27 and TRBJ2-3; TRBD2 is a possible D gene (5 bases). V was pared by 7 bases and J by 0 bases, with 8 bases between. CDR1 MNHEY and CDR2 SMNVEV come from the germline V gene (reference sequence). The length of the CDR3 is 13 residues.

The chain joins TRBV6-5 to TRBJ2-7, with D possibly matching TRBD1 (6 bases). Trimming removed 8 bases at V and 2 bases at J, with 13 bases between. Germline lookup yields CDR1 MNHEY and CDR2 SVGAGI. The CDR3 contains 13 residues. The CDR3, as DNA: TGTGCCAGCCGGAGACAGGCCGCCTACGAGCAGTACTTC. This encodes CASRRQAAYEQYF.

J is TRBJ2-3 and V is TRBV6-6; 10 nucleotides align to TRBD2. Per germline, CDR1 MNHNY and CDR2 SVGAGI (reference sequence). This CDR3 spans 16 amino acids. V shed 0 bases, J shed 2 bases, and the junction held 2 bases outside the gene matches. CDR3 residues: CASSYSAGGFTDTQYF. As DNA, the CDR3 is TGTGCCAGCAGTTACTCAGCGGGAGGGTTCACAGATACGCAGTATTTT.

V and J are TRBV5-1 and TRBJ2-5; D is uncertain. Judging by the DNA end, TRBJ2-7 fits better; the J call may be wrong. The CDR3 loop spans 14 amino acids. Germline CDR1 is SGHRS and CDR2 is YFSETQ. CDR3 sequence reads: CASSLSPSRYEQYF. CDR3 nucleotides: TGCGCCAGCAGCTTATCCCCCAGCAGGTACGAGCAGTACTTC.

The chain joins TRBV5-1 to TRBJ1-2, with 8 bases lining up with TRBD1. The CDR3 totals 15 residues. Germline CDR1 and CDR2: SGHRS and YFSETQ. After removal of 4 bases from V and 7 bases from J, the junction contained 12 bases not matched to a gene. The CDR3 sequence: CASSHPDREMGGYTF. As DNA, the CDR3 is TGCGCCAGCAGCCACCCGGACAGGGAAATGGGTGGCTACACCTTC.

The V call is TRBV6-4, the J call TRBJ1-2; no clear D. The CDR3 consists of 14 residues. The germline gives CDR1 MRHNA, CDR2 SNTAGT. V dropped 0 bases and J dropped 8 bases, with 13 bases sitting between them. In DNA, the CDR3 is TGTGCCAGCAGTGACTCGGCAGGACGGGGAGGCTACACCTTC. This translates into CASSDSAGRGGYTF.